Sequencing of this TCR beta chain was carried out in a study of spatial heterogeneity in lung cancer. Overall study context: Beta-chain sequences were consistently detected more often than alpha-chain sequences. Study results and limitations: Expanded TCR counts, ubiquitous and regional, correlated respectively with ubiquitous and regional nonsynonymous mutation counts. In tumors, expanded intratumoral alpha and beta TCR counts tracked mutation counts.

The time point here: sample taken at primary tumor resection. Unsorted whole RNA from tumor, nontumor lung or frozen PBMC underwent sequencing. The ends were cut back, 1 base at V and 3 bases at J, with 16 bases in the middle. This CDR3 region has 16 residues. Germline CDR1 LGHNA, CDR2 YSLEER. TCRdb re-called the 5' RACE reads with MiXCR, one entry per CDR3 protein. The sample holds 2,800 or so distinct CDR3 sequences, under 8% seen once. Concerning this clonotype itself: Its target is not known. This beta chain is an off-target read within a library intended for alpha chains, so its frequency means little.

The rearrangement links TRBV4-3 to TRBJ2-7, with D tentatively TRBD1 (6 bases). Source: lung tumor tissue, taken at surgery. The TCR sequence derives from a male donor with early-stage non-small cell lung cancer. The CDR3 protein is CASSQALPGHLYEQYF. The CDR3 DNA follows: TGCGCCAGCAGCCAAGCTTTACCGGGACACCTCTACGAGCAGTACTTC.